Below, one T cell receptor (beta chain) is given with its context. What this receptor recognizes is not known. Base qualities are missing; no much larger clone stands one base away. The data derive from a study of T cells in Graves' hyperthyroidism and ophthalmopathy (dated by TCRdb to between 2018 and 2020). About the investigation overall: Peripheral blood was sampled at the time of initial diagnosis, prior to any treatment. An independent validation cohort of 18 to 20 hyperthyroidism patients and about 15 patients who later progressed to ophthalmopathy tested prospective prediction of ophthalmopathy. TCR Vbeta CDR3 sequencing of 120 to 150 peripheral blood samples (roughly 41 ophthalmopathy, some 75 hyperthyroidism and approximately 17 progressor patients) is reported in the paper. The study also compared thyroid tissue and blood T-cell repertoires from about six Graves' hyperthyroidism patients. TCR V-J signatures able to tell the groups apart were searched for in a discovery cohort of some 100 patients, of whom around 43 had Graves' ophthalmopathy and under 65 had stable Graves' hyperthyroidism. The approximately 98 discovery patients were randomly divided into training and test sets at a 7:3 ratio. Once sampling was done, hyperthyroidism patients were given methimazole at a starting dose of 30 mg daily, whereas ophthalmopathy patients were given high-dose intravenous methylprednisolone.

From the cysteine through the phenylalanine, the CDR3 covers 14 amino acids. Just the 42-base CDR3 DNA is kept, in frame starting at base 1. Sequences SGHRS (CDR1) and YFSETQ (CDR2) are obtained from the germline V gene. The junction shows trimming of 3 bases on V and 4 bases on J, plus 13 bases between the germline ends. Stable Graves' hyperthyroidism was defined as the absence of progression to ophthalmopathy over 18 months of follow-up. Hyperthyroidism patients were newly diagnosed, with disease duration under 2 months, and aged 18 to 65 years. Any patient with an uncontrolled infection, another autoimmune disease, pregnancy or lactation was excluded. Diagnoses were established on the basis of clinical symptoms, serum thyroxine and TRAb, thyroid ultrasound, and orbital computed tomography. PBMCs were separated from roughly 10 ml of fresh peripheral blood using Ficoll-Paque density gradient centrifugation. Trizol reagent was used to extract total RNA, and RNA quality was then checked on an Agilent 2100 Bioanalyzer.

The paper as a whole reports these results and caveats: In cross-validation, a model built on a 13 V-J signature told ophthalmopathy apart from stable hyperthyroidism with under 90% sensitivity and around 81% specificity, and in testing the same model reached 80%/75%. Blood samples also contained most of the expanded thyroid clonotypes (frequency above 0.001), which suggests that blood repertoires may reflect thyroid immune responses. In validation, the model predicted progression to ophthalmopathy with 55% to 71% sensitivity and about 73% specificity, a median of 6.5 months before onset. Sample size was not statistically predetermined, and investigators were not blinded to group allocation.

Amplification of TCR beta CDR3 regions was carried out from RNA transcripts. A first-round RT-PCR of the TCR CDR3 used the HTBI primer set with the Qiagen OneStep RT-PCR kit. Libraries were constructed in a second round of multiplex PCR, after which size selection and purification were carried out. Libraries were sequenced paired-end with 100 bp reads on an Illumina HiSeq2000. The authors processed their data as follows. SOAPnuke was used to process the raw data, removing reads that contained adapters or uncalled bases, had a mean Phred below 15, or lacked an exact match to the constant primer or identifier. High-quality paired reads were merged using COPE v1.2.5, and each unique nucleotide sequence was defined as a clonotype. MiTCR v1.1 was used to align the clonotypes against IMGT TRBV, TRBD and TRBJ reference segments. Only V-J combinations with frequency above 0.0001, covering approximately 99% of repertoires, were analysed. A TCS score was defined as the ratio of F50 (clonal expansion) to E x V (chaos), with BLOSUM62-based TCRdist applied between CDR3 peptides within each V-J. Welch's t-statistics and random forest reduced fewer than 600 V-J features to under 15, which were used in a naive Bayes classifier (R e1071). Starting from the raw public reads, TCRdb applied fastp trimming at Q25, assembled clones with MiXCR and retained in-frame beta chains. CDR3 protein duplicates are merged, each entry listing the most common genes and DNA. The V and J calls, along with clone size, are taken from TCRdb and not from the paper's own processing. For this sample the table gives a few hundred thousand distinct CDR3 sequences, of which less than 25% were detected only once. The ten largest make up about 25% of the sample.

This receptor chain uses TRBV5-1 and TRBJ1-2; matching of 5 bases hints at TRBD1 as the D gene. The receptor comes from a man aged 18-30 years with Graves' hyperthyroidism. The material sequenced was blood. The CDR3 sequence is CASSSTVPTYGYTF. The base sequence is TGCGCCAGCAGCTCGACAGTCCCAACCTATGGCTACACCTTC.